Only a few counts were recorded for the clone carrying this T cell receptor beta chain. Original data processing: For nucleated cells, counts were estimated from reference gene primer amplification. Method: immunoSEQ multiplex PCR; TCRdb's copy keeps in-frame clones and lacks some. V and J calls and clone size are copied from that table; D and trimming were computed from the DNA. Of approximately 180,000 clones detected, 82% appear once; the ten largest clones hold approximately 9.1%. Germline trimming cut 3 bases from V and 6 bases from J; bases unmatched to any gene: 5. The germline CDR1 and CDR2 sequences are MDHEN and SYDVKM. This CDR3 is built from 14 residues. This specimen belongs to a study of blood T cell repertoires in COVID-19. Background on the study: The United States, Italy and Spain provided the acute and convalescent COVID-19 samples. PBMCs, B-cell-depleted T cells, or T cells were the source of the cDNA or gDNA that made up the material.

The source of this sequence is a woman between 65 and 79 years old with acute or convalescent COVID-19. Sequencing used peripheral blood. V usage is TRBV28 and J usage is TRBJ1-5; 7 bases align to TRBD1. Here the CDR3 DNA reads TGTGCCAGCAGTTTTAAAGGGGGCGGTCAGCCCCAGCATTTT. Amino acids: CASSFKGGGQPQHF. The full variable domain, rest sourced from reference TRBV28 and TRBJ1-5, is DVKVTQSSRYLVKRTGEKVFLECVQDMDHENMFWYRQDPGLGLRLIYFSYDVKMKEKGDIPEGYSVSREKKERFSLILESASTNQTSMYLCASSFKGGGQPQHFGDGTRLSIL.